The clone carrying this TCR beta chain was observed a single time. Its target is unknown. These data come from a study of T cell responses to AZD1222 COVID-19 vaccine. Broader study findings: Across spike, vaccine-associated CD4 TCRs were found, dominant at 160-218 and 743-854.

Clones were read by immunoSEQ multiplex PCR, and TCRdb kept only the in-frame ones, dropping some. The sample contains roughly 120,000 clones, around 89% of which appear only once. This material consisted of peripheral blood, taken on day 0 of AZD1222 vaccination. The receptor's source is an adult in good health.

The CDR3 protein is CASSFQAGLNQPQHF. Written as DNA, the CDR3 is TGTGCCAGCAGCTTTCAGGCAGGGCTGAATCAGCCCCAGCATTTT. The V gene is TRBV7-2, the J gene TRBJ1-5, with TRBD1 as a possible D gene (5 bases). Germline V CDR1 and CDR2: SGHTA, FQGNSA. Trimming stripped 3 bases from V and 4 bases from J, with 13 bases between. The CDR3 covers 15 residues.